This TCR beta chain emerged from a study of CD8+ T cells in alopecia areata. Extracted RNA was reverse transcribed into cDNA, the sequencing template. Using immunoSEQ multiplex PCR, the repertoire was profiled, and TCRdb retains in-frame clones only, with some absent. The data show 140,000 to 150,000 clones, about 56% seen once. Treatment indicated: oral pan-JAK inhibitor, 5-10 mg twice daily. Trimming took off 5 bases at V and 9 bases at J, with 14 bases between the two ends. This CDR3 spans 13 amino acids. Germline CDR1 reads SEHNR; CDR2 reads FQNEAQ (reference sequence). The V gene is TRBV7-9, the J gene TRBJ1-5; TRBD1 is a possible D gene (6 bases). The clonotype originates from a human donor with alopecia areata. Sequenced material: CD8+ T cells sorted from blood, taken at week 4, from a patient treated with tofacitinib. The CDR3 is CASSRTDSSPQHF. In DNA form, the CDR3 reads TGTGCCAGCAGCCGAACGGACAGTTCGCCCCAGCATTTT.